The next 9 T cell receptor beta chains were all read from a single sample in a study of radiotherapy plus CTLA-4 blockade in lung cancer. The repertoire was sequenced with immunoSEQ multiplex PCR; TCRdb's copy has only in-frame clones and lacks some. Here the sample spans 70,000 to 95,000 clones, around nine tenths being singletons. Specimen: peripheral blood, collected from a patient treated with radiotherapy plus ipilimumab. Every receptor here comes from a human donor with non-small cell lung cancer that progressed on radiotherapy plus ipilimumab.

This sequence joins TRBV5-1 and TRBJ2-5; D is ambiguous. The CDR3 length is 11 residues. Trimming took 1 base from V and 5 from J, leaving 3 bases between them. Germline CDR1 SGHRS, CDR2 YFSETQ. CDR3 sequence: CASSLSETQYF. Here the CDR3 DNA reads TGCGCCAGCAGCTTGAGCGAGACCCAGTACTTC.

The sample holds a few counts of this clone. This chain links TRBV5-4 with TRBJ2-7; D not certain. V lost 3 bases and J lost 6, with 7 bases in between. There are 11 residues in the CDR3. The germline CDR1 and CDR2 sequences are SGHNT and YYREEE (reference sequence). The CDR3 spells CASSSSREQYF. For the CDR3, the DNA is TGTGCCAGCAGCTCCAGTCGCGAGCAGTACTTC.

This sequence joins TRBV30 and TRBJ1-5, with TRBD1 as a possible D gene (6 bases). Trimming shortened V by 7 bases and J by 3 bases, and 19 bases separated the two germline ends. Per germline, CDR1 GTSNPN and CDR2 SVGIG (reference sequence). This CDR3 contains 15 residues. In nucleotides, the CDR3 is TGTGCCTTCCACGACGGGGGGGGCTACAATCAGCCCCAGCATTTT. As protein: CAFHDGGGYNQPQHF.

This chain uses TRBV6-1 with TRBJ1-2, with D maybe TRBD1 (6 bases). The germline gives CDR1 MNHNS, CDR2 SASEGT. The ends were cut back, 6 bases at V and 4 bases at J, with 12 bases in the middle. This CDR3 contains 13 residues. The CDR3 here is CASRAGQIYGYTF. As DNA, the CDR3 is TGTGCCAGCAGAGCCGGACAGATCTATGGCTACACCTTC.

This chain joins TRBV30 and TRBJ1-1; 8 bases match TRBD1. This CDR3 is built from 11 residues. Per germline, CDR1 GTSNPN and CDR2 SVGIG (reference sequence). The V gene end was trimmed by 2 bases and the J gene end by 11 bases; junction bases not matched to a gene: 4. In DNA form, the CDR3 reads TGTGCCTGGAGTTACCAGGGGGCTGCTTTCTTT. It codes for CAWSYQGAAFF.

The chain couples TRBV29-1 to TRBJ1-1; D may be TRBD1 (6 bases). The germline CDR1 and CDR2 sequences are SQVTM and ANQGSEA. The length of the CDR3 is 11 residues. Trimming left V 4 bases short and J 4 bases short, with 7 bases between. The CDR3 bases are TGCAGCGTTGGCAGGGGCACTGAAGCTTTCTTT. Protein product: CSVGRGTEAFF.

In nucleotides, the CDR3 is TGTGCCAGCAGCTTCGGGGAGAGCGAGCAGTACTTC. This sequence encodes CASSFGESEQYF. The rearrangement uses TRBV7-9 and TRBJ2-7; possible D gene TRBD2, 5 bases. The V end lost 3 bases, the J end lost 6 bases, and 9 bases lay between the germline ends. CDR1 and CDR2 from the germline V gene are SEHNR and FQNEAQ (reference sequence). The CDR3 is made up of 12 amino acids.

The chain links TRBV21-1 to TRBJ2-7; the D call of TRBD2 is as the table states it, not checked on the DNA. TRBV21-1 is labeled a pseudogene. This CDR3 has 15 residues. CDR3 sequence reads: CASSKTGGISYEQYF. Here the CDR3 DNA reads TGTGCCAGCAGCAAAACCGGGGGGATCTCCTACGAGCAGTACTTC.

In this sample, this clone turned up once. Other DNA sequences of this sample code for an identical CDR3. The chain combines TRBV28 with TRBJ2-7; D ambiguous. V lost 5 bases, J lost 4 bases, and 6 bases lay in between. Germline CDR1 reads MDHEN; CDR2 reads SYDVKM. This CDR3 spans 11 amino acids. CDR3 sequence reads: CASSRVYEQYF. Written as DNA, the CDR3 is TGTGCCAGCAGTAGGGTTTACGAGCAGTACTTC.